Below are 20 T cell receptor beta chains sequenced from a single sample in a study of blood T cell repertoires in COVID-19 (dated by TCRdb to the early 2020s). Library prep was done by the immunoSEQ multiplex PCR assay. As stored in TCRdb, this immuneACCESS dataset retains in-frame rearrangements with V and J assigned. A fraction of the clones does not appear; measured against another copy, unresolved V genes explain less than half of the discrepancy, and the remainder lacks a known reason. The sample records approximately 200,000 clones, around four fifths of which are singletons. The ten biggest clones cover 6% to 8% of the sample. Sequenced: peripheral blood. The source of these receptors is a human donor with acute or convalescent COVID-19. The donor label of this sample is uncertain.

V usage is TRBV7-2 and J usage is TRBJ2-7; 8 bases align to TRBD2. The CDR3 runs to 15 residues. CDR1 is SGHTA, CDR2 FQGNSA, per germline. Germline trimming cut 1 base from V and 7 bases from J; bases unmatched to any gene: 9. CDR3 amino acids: CASSLEASGLHEQYF. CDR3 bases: TGTGCCAGCAGCTTAGAGGCTAGCGGGCTACATGAGCAGTACTTC.

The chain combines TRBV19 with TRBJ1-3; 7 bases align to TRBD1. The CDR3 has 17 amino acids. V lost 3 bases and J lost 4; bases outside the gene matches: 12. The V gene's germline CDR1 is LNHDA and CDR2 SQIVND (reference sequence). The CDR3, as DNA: TGTGCCAGTAGTATCCTGGACAGGTTATCTGGCGGAAACACCATATATTTT. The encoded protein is CASSILDRLSGGNTIYF.

Here the CDR3 reads CASSLDNNQPQHF. As DNA, the CDR3 is TGCGCCAGCAGCTTGGACAACAATCAGCCCCAGCATTTT. This sequence joins TRBV5-1 and TRBJ1-5; D gene ambiguous. Trimming took 0 bases from V and 3 from J, leaving 4 bases between them. The germline V gene encodes CDR1 SGHRS and CDR2 YFSETQ. The CDR3 loop spans 13 amino acids. Full variable domain (remainder filled in from reference TRBV5-1 and TRBJ1-5): KAGVTQTPRYLIKTRGQQVTLSCSPISGHRSVSWYQQTPGQGLQFLFEYFSETQRNKGNFPGRFSGRQFSNSRSEMNVSTLELGDSALYLCASSLDNNQPQHFGDGTRLSIL.

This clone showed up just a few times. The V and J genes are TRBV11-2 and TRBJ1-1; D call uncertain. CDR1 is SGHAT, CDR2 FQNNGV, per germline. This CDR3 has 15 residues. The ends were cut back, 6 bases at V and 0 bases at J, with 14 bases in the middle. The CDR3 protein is CASSLMSPVNTEAFF. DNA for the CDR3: TGTGCCAGCAGTCTTATGTCCCCCGTGAACACTGAAGCTTTCTTT.

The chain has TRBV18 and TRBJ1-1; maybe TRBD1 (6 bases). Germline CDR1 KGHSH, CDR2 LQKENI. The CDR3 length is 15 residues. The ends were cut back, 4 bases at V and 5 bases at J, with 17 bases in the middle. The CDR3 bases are TGTGCCAGCTCACTAAGAACAGGGTCCGGGACTGAAGCTTTCTTT. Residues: CASSLRTGSGTEAFF.

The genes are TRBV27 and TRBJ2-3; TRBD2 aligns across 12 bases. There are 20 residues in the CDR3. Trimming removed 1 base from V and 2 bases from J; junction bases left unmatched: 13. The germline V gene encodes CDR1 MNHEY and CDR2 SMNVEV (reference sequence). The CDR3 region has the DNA TGTGCCAGCAGTTTATGGCCCTTTGGCCTAGCGGGAGGGATCACAGATACGCAGTATTTT. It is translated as CASSLWPFGLAGGITDTQYF.

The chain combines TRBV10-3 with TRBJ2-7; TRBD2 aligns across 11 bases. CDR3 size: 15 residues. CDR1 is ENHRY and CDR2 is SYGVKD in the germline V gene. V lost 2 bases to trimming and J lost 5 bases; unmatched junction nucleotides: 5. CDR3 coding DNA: TGTGCCATCAGTGAGAACCTAGCGGGAGGCAACGAGCAGTACTTC. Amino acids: CAISENLAGGNEQYF.

The CDR3 region is CASSYLRVWGGNQPQHF. The CDR3 nucleotides are TGTGCCAGCAGTTACCTCAGGGTATGGGGGGGCAATCAGCCCCAGCATTTT. The rearrangement uses TRBV6-2 or TRBV6-3 and TRBJ1-5; D may be TRBD1 (5 bases). This CDR3 contains 17 residues. Germline CDR1 is MNHEY and CDR2 is SVGEGT. V dropped 2 bases and J dropped 2 bases, with 16 bases sitting between them.

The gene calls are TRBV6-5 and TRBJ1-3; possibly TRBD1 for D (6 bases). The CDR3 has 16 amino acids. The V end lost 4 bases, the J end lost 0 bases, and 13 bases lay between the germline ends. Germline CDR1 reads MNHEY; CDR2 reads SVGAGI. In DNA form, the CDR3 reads TGTGCCAGCAGTTCCCAGGGGCGGCTCTCTGGAAACACCATATATTTT. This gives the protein CASSSQGRLSGNTIYF.

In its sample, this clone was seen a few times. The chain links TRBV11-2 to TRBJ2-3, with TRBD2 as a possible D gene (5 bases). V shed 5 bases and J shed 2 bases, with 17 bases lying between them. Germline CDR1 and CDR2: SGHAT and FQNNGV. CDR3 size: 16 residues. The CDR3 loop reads CASSAVQWRATDTQYF. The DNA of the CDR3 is TGTGCCAGCAGCGCAGTCCAATGGCGGGCCACAGATACGCAGTATTTT.

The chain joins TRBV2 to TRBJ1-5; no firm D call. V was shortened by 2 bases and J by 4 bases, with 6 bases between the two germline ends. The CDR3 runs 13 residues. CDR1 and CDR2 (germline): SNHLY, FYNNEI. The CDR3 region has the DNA TGTGCCAGCAGTGAATCCGAGAATCAGCCCCAGCATTTT. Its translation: CASSESENQPQHF.

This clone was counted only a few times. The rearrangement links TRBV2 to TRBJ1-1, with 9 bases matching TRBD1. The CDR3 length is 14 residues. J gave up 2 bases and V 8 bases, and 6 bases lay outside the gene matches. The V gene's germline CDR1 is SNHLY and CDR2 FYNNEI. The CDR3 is CASGRDRVNTEAFF. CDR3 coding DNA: TGTGCCAGCGGCCGGGACAGGGTAAACACTGAAGCTTTCTTT.

CDR3 bases: TGTGCCAGCTCCCGGGGTCAGGGGGCCTACGAGCAGTACTTC. This codes for CASSRGQGAYEQYF. The J gene is TRBJ2-7, the V gene TRBV18, with TRBD1 matching over 7 bases. V lost 6 bases and J lost 2; bases outside the gene matches: 7. Germline CDR1 is KGHSH and CDR2 is LQKENI. The CDR3 is 14 amino acids. The full variable domain, rest sourced from reference TRBV18 and TRBJ2-7, is NAGVMQNPRHLVRRRGQEARLRCSPMKGHSHVYWYRQLPEEGLKFMVYLQKENIIDESGMPKERFSAEFPKEGPSILRIQQVVRGDSAAYFCASSRGQGAYEQYFGPGTRLTVT.

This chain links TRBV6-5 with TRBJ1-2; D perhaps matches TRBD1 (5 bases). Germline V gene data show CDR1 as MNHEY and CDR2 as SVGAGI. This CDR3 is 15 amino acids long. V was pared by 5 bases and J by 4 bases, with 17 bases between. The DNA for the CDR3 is TGTGCCAGCAGTCTCCATTGGCAGGGTAGCTATGGCTACACCTTC. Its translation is CASSLHWQGSYGYTF.

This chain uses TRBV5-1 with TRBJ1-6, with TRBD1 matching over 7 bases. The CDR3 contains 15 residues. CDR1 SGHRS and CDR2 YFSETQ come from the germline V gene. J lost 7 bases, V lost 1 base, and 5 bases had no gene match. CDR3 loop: CASSLTRDSNSPLHF. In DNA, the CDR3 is TGCGCCAGCAGCTTGACCCGGGACAGCAATTCACCCCTCCACTTT.

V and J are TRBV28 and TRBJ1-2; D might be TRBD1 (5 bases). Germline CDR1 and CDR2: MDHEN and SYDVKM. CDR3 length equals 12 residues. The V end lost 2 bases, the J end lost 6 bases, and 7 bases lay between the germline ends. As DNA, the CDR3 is TGTGCCAGCAGTTTAATAGGGGATGGCTACACCTTC. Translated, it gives CASSLIGDGYTF.

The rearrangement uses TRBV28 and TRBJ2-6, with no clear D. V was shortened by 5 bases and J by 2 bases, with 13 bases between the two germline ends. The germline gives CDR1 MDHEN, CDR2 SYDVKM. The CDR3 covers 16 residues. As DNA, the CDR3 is TGTGCCAGCAGTCCCACCCTCGGTGCTGGGGCCAACGTCCTGACTTTC. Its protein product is CASSPTLGAGANVLTF. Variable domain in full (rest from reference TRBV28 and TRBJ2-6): DVKVTQSSRYLVKRTGEKVFLECVQDMDHENMFWYRQDPGLGLRLIYFSYDVKMKEKGDIPEGYSVSREKKERFSLILESASTNQTSMYLCASSPTLGAGANVLTFGAGSRLTVL.

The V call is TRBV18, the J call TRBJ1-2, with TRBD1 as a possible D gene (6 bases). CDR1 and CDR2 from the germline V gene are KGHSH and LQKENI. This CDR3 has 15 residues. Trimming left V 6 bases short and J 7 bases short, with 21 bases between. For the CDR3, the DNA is TGTGCCAGCTCCCTTTCCAAGTTGGGGGCTAGTGGCTACACCTTC. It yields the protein CASSLSKLGASGYTF.

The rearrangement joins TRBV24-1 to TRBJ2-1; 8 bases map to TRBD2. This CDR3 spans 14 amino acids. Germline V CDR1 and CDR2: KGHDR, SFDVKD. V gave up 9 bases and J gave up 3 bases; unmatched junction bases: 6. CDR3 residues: CATSSTSGYNEQFF. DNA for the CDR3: TGTGCCACCTCGTCAACTAGCGGCTACAATGAGCAGTTCTTC.

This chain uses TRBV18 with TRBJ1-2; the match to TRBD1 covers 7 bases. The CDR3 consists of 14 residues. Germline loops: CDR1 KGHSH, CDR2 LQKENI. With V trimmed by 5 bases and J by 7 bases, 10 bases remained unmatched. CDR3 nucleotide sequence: TGTGCCAGCTCAGCCCGGACAGGCCCCGGTGGCTACACCTTC. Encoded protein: CASSARTGPGGYTF.